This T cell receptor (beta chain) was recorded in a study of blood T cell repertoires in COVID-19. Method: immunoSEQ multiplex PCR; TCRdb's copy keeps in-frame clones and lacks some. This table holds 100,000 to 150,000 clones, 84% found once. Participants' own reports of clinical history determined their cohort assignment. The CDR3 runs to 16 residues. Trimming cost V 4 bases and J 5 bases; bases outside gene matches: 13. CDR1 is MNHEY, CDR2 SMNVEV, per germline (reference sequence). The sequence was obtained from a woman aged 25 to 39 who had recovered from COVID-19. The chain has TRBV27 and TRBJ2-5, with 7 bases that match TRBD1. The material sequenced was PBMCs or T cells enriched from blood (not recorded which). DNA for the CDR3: TGTGCCAGCAGTTCCGGCCGGACAGGTGGGGAGGAGACCCAGTACTTC. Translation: CASSSGRTGGEETQYF.